The clone carrying this T cell receptor (beta chain) was detected only a few times. Its antigen is still unknown. This sample stems from a study of identical twins. V lost 6 bases and J lost 1; bases outside the gene matches: 9. This CDR3 is built from 17 residues. Germline values: CDR1 ENHRY, CDR2 SYGVKD. Template switching added a universal primer binding site, and final cDNA carried unique molecular identifiers. Each CDR3 protein is one row after TCRdb ran MiXCR on the 5' RACE reads. The sample yields 700,000 to 950,000 distinct CDR3 sequences, more than 9% seen once. Study outcomes and limitations: There is a chance that invariant MAIT and iNKT cells partially muddied zero-insertion analyses. High-abundance cord blood beta clonotypes had fewer insertions; memory repertoires showed none.

The same sample was also used in a study of yellow fever vaccine responses in identical twins.

The sequenced material came from PBMCs. V is TRBV10-3 and J is TRBJ2-3; 11 bases align to TRBD2. The sequence was obtained from a woman aged 18-35 years in good health. The CDR3 coding sequence is TGTGCCATCAGCCAAACGACTAGCGGGGCACGCACAGATACGCAGTATTTT. It specifies CAISQTTSGARTDTQYF.